This T cell receptor (beta chain) was observed in a study of shared clonotypes between healthy human individuals. Study findings and constraints: Sampling covered blood only; tissue repertoires likely differ.

The repertoire was sequenced with immunoSEQ multiplex PCR; TCRdb's copy has only in-frame clones and lacks some. The sample lists approximately 470,000 clones; 81% were seen once. To note about this clone: Its antigen is unknown.

The germline V and J ends were trimmed by 5 bases and 0 bases, with 14 bases remaining between them. This CDR3 has 16 amino acids. CDR1 is LGHNA, CDR2 YNFKEQ, per germline. Sequencing was carried out using PBMCs. The receptor comes from a woman between 40 and 50 years old in good health. Some clones in this sample may be carry-over from other donors' samples. The chain joins TRBV4-2 to TRBJ2-1, with unresolved D. This chain's CDR3 is CASSTPPLGSYNEQFF. DNA for the CDR3: TGTGCCAGCAGCACACCTCCCCTTGGCTCCTACAATGAGCAGTTCTTC.